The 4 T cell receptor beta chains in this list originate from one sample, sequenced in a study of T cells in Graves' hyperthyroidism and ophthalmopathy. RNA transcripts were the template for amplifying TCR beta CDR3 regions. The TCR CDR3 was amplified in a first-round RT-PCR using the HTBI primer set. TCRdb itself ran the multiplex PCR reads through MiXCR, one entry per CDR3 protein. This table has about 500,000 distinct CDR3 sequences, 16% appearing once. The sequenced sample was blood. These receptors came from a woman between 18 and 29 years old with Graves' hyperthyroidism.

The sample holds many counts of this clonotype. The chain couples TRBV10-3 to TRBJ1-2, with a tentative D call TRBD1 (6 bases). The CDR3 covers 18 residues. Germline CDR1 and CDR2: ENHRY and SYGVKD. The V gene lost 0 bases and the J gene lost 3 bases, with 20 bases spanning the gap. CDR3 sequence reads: CAISESFDRTRNDYGYTF. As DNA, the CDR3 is TGTGCCATCAGTGAGTCCTTTGACAGGACGAGGAATGACTATGGCTACACCTTC.

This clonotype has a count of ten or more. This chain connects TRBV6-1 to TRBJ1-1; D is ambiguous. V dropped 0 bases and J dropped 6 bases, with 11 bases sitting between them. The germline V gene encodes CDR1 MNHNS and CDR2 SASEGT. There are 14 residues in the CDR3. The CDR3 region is CASSEAGSQAEAFF. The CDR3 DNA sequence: TGTGCCAGCAGTGAAGCAGGGTCGCAGGCTGAAGCTTTCTTT.

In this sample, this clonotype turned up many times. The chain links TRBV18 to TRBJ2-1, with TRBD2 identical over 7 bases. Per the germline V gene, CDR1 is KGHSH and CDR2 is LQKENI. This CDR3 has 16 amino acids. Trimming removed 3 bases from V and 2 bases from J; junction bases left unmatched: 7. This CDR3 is CASSPLRGRAYNEQFF. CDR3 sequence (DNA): TGTGCCAGCTCACCCTTACGGGGGAGGGCCTACAATGAGCAGTTCTTC.

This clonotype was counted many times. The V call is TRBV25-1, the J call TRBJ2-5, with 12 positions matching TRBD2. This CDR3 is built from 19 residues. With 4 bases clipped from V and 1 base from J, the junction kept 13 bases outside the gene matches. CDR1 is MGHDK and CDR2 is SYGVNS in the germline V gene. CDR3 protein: CASSVRVRLAGGGQETQYF. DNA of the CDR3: TGTGCCAGCAGTGTCCGGGTCCGGCTAGCGGGAGGGGGCCAAGAGACCCAGTACTTC.